This T cell receptor (beta chain) was captured in a study of cytomegalovirus exposure and HLA in healthy donors. Findings and limits, study-wide: Some V segments, including TRBV6-2 and TRBV6-3, were excluded as indistinguishable.

The PCR was carried out with 60 Vbeta primers and 13 Jbeta primers. Data came from immunoSEQ multiplex PCR; TCRdb stores just in-frame clones and leaves some out. The table lists approximately 150,000 clones, 65% to 85% of them singletons. Note on this clone: Its antigen is still unknown.

V gave up 6 bases and J gave up 1 base, with 13 bases separating them. The CDR3 consists of 14 residues. Germline V gene data show CDR1 as SGHNT and CDR2 as YYREEE (reference sequence). Specimen: PBMCs. J is TRBJ1-1 and V is TRBV5-4; a weak D match, TRBD1 (5 bases). This TCR was sampled from a woman between 18 and 30 years old in good health and CMV-seronegative. The CDR3 spells CASTDLGGNTEAFF. CDR3 coding DNA: TGTGCCAGCACCGACCTCGGGGGGAACACTGAAGCTTTCTTT.